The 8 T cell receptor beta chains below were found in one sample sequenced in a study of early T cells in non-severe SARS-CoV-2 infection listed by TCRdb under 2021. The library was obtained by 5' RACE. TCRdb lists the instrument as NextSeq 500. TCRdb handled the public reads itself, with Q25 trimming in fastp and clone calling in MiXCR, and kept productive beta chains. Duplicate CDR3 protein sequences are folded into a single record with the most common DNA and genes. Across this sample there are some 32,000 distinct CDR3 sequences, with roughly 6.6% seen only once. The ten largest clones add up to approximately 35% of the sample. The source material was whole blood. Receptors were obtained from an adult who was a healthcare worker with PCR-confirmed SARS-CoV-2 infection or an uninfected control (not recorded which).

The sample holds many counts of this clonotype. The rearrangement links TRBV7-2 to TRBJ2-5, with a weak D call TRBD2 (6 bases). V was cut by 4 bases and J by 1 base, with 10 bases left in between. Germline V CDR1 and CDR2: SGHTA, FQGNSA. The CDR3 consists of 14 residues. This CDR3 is CASSSRDFQETQYF. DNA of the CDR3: TGTGCCAGCAGCTCTCGGGACTTCCAAGAGACCCAGTACTTC.

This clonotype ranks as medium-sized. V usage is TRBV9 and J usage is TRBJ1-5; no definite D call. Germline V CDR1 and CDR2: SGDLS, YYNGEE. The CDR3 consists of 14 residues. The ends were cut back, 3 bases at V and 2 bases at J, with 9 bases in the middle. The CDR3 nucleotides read TGTGCCAGCAGCGATAACTTGGGCAATCAGCCCCAGCATTTT. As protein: CASSDNLGNQPQHF.

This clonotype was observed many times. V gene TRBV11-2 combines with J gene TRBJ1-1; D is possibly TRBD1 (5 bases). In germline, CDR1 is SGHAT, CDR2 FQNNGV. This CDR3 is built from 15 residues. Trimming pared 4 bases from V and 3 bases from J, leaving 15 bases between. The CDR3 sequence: CASSSRLGGDTEAFF. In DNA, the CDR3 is TGTGCCAGCAGCTCTAGACTTGGGGGGGACACTGAAGCTTTCTTT.

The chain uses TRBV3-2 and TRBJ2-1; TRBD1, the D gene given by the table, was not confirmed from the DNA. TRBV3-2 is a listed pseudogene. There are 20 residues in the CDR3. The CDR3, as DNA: TGTGCCAGCAGCCAAGATCTTCAGGGGAGCGTCGTTAGGTCCTACAATGAGCAGTTCTTC. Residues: CASSQDLQGSVVRSYNEQFF.

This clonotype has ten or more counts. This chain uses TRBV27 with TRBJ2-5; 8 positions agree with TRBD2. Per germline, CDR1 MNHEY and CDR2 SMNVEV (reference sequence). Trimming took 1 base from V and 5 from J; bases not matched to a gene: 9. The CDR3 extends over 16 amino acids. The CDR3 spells CASSLWRGAPGETQYF. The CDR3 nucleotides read TGTGCCAGCAGTTTATGGCGGGGGGCTCCAGGGGAGACCCAGTACTTC.

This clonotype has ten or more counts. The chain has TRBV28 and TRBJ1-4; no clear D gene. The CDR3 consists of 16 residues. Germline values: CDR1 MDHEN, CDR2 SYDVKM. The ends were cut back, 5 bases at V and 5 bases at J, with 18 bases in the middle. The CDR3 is CASSPMRGYGNEKLFF. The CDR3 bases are TGTGCCAGCAGTCCGATGCGAGGTTACGGAAATGAAAAACTGTTTTTT. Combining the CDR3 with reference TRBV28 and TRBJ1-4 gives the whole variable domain DVKVTQSSRYLVKRTGEKVFLECVQDMDHENMFWYRQDPGLGLRLIYFSYDVKMKEKGDIPEGYSVSREKKERFSLILESASTNQTSMYLCASSPMRGYGNEKLFFGSGTQLSVL.

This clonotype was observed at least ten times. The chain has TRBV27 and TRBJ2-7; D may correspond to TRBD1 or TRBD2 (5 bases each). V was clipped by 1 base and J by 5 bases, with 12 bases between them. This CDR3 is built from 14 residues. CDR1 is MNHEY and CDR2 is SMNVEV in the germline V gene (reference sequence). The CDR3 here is CASSLLGRGHEQYF. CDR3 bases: TGTGCCAGCAGTTTATTGGGAAGGGGACACGAGCAGTACTTC.

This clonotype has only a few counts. Written as DNA, the CDR3 is TGTGCCAGCAGCTTGACAGGGTACTACGAGCAGTACTTC. This encodes CASSLTGYYEQYF. The chain has TRBV5-8 and TRBJ2-7, with a tentative D call TRBD1 (6 bases). Germline V gene sequence: CDR1 SGHTS, CDR2 YDEGEE. This CDR3 is 13 amino acids long. V was cut by 1 base and J by 3 bases, with 8 bases left in between.